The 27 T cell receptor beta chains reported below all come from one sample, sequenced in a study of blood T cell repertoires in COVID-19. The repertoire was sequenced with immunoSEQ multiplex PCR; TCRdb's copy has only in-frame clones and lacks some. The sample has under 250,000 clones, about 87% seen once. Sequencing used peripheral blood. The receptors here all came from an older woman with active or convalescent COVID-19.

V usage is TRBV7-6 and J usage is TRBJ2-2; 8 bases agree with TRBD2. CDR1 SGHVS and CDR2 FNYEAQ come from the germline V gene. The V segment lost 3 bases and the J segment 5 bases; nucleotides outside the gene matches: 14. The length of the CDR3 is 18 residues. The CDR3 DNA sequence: TGTGCCAGCAGCTTTTCGCTGCGGGGGGTAAGGCGGACCGGGGAGCTGTTTTTT. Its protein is CASSFSLRGVRRTGELFF.

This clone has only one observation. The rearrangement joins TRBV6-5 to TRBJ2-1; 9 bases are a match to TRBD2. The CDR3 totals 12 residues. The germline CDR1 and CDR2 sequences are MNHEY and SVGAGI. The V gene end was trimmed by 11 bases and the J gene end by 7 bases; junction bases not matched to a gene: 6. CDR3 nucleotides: TGTGCCGGAGGGACTAGCCGGAATGAGCAGTTCTTC. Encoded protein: CAGGTSRNEQFF.

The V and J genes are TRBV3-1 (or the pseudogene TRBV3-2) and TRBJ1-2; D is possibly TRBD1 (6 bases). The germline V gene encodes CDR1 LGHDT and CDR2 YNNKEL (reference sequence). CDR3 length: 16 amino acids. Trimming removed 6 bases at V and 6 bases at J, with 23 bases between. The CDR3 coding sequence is TGTGCCAGCAGGCGGGGGCAGAAACAGTCGACTGATGGCTACACCTTC. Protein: CASRRGQKQSTDGYTF.

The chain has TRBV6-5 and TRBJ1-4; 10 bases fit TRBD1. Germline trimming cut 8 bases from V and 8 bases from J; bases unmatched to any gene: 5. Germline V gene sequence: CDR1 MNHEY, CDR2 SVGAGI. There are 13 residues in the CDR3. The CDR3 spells CASSGTGDEKLFF. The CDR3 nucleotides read TGTGCCAGCTCCGGGACAGGGGACGAAAAACTGTTTTTT.

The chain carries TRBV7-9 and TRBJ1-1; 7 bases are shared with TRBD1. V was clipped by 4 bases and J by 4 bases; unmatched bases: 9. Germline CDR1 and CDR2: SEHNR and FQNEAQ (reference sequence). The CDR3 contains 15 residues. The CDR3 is CASSSKTGLFTEAFF. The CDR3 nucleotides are TGTGCCAGCAGCTCCAAGACAGGGCTCTTCACTGAAGCTTTCTTT. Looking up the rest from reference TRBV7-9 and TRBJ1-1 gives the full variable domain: DTGVSQNPRHKITKRGQNVTFRCDPISEHNRLYWYRQTLGQGPEFLTYFQNEAQLEKSRLLSDRFSAERPKGSFSTLEIQRTEQGDSAMYLCASSSKTGLFTEAFFGQGTRLTVV.

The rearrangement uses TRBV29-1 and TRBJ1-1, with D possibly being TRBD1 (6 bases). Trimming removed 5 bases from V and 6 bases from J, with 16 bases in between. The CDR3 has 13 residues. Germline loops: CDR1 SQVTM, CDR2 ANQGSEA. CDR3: CSVQQGISSEAFF. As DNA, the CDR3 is TGCAGCGTTCAACAGGGTATCAGCTCTGAAGCTTTCTTT.

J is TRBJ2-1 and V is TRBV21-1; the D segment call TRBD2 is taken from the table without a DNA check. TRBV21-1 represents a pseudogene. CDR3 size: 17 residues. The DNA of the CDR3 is TGTGCCAGCAGCCCCCTCAGGAGCGGGGGGGCCCACAATGAGCAGTTCTTC. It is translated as CASSPLRSGGAHNEQFF.

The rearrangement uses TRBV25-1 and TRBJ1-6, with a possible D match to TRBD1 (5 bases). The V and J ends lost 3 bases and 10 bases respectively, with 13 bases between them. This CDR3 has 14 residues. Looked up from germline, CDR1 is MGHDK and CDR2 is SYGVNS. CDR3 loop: CASSETAFRSPLHF. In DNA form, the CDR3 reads TGTGCCAGCAGTGAGACAGCCTTTCGATCACCCCTCCACTTT. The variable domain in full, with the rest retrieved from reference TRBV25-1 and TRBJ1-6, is EADIYQTPRYLVIGTGKKITLECSQTMGHDKMYWYQQDPGMELHLIHYSYGVNSTEKGDLSSESTVSRIRTEHFPLTLESARPSHTSQYLCASSETAFRSPLHFGNGTRLTVT.

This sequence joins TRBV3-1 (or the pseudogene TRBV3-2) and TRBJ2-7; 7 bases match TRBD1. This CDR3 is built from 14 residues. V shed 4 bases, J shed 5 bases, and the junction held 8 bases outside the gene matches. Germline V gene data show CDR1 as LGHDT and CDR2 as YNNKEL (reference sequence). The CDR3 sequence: CASSPRQGADEQYF. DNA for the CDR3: TGTGCCAGCAGCCCCAGACAGGGCGCGGACGAGCAGTACTTC.

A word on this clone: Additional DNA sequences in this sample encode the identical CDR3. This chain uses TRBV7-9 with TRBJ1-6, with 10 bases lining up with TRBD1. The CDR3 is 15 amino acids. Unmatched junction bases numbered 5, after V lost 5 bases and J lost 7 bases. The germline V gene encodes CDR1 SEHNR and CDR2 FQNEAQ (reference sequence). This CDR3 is CASSPPGQGNSPLHF. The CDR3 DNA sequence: TGTGCCAGCAGCCCCCCGGGACAGGGGAATTCACCCCTCCACTTT.

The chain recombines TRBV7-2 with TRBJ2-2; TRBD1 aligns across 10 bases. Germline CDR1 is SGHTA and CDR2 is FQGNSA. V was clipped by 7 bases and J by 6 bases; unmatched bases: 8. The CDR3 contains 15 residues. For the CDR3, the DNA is TGTGCCAGCACCCTGACAGGGGGCTTATCCGGGGAGCTGTTTTTT. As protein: CASTLTGGLSGELFF.

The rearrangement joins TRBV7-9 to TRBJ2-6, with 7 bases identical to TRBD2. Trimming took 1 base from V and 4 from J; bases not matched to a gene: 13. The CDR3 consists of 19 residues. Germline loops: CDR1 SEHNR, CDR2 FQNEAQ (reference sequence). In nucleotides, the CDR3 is TGTGCCAGCAGCTTAGTATGGCGAATGAGCGGGGCCGGGGCCAACGTCCTGACTTTC. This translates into CASSLVWRMSGAGANVLTF. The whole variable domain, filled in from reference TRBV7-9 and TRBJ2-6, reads DTGVSQNPRHKITKRGQNVTFRCDPISEHNRLYWYRQTLGQGPEFLTYFQNEAQLEKSRLLSDRFSAERPKGSFSTLEIQRTEQGDSAMYLCASSLVWRMSGAGANVLTFGAGSRLTVL.

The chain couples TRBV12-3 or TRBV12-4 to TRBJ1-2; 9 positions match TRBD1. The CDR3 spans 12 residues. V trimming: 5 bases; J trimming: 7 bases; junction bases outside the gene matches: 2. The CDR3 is CASSRDRVGYTF. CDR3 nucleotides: TGTGCCAGCAGTCGGGACAGGGTTGGCTACACCTTC.

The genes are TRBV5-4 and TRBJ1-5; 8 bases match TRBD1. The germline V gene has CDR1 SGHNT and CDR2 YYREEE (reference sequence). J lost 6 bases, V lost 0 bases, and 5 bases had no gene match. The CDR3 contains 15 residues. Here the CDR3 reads CASSLGQGAGQPQHF. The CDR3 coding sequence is TGTGCCAGCAGCTTGGGTCAGGGGGCGGGTCAGCCCCAGCATTTT.

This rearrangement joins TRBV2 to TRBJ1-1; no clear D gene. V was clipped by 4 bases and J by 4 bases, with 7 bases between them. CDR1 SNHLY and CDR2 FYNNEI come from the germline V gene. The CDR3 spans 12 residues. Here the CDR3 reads CASSVSSTEAFF. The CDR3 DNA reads TGTGCCAGCAGTGTATCCTCCACTGAAGCTTTCTTT.

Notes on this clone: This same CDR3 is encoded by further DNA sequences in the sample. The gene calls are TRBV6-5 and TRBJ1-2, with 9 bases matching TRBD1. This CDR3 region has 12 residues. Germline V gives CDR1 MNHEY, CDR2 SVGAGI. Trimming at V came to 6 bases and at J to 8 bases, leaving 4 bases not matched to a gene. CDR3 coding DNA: TGTGCCAGCAGAAGGACAGGGGTCGGCTACACCTTC. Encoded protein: CASRRTGVGYTF.

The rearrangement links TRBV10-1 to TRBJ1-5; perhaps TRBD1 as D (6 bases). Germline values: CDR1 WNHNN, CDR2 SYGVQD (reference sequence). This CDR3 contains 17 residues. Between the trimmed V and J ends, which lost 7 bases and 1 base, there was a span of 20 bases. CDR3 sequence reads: CASTLVRTGQSNQPQHF. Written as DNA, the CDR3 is TGCGCCAGCACCCTGGTGAGAACAGGGCAGAGCAATCAGCCCCAGCATTTT.

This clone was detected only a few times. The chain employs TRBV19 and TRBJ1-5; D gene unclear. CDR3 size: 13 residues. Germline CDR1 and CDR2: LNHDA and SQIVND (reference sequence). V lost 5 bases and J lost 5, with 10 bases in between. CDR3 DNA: TGTGCCAGTAGTGAGTCGATTTATCAGCCCCAGCATTTT. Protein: CASSESIYQPQHF.

The CDR3 DNA reads as TGTGCCAGCAGCCCTCCCGGACTGAACAATGAGCAGTTCTTC. Its protein product is CASSPPGLNNEQFF. The chain is built from TRBV9 and TRBJ2-1; D perhaps matches TRBD2 (5 bases). The germline CDR1 and CDR2 sequences are SGDLS and YYNGEE. This CDR3 contains 14 residues. V was clipped by 4 bases and J by 5 bases, with 13 bases between them.

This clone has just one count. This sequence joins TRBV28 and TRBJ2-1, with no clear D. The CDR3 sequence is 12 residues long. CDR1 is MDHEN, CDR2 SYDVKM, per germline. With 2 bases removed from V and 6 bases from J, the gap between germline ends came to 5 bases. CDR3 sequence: CASSLNSNEQFF. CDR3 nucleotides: TGTGCCAGCAGTTTAAACAGCAATGAGCAGTTCTTC.

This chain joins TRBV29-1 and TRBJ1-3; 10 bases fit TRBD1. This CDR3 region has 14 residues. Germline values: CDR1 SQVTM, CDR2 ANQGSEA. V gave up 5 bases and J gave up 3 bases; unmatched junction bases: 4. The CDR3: CSVRQGAGGNTIYF. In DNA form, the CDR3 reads TGCAGCGTTCGACAGGGGGCGGGTGGAAACACCATATATTTT.

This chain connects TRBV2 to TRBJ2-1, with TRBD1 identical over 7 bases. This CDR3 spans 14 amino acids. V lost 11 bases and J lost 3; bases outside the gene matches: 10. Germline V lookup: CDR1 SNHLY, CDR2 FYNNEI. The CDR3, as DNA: TGTGCCGCCTCGACCGACAGGGTCTACAATGAGCAGTTCTTC. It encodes CAASTDRVYNEQFF.

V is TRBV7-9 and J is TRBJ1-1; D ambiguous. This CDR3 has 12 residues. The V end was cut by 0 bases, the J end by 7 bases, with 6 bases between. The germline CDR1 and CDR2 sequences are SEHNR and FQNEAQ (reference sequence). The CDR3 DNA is TGTGCCAGCAGCTTAGCCAGAAATGAAGCTTTCTTT. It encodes CASSLARNEAFF.

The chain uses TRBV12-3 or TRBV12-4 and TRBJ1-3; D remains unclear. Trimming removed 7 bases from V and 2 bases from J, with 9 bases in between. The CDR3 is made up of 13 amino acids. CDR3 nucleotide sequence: TGTGCCAGCACCCCCCCTACTGGAAACACCATATATTTT. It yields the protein CASTPPTGNTIYF.

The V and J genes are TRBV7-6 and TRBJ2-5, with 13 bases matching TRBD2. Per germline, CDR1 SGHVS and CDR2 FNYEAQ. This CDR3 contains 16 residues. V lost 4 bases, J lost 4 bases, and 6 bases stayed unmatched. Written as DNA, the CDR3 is TGTGCCAGCAGCTCCTCGACTAGCGGGGGGTCAGAGACCCAGTACTTC. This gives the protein CASSSSTSGGSETQYF. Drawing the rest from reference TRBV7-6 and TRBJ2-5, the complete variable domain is GAGVSQSPRYKVTKRGQDVALRCDPISGHVSLYWYRQALGQGPEFLTYFNYEAQQDKSGLPNDRFSAERPEGSISTLTIQRTEQRDSAMYRCASSSSTSGGSETQYFGPGTRLLVL.

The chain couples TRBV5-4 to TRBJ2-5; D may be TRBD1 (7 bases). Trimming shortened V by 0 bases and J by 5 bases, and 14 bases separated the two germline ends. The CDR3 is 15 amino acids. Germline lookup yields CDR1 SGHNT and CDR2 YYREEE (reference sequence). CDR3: CASSLEGAGGETQYF. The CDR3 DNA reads TGTGCCAGCAGCTTGGAGGGCGCAGGGGGGGAGACCCAGTACTTC.

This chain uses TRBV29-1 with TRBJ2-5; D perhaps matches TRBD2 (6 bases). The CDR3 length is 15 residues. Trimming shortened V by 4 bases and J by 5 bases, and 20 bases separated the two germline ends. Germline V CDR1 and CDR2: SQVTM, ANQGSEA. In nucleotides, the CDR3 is TGCAGCGTTGTAGGGCGGGGTGAGGGTATGGAGACCCAGTACTTC. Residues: CSVVGRGEGMETQYF.